These 26 T cell receptor beta chains share one sample of origin, sequenced in a study of technical replicates of blood from several donors. Method: immunoSEQ multiplex PCR; TCRdb's copy keeps in-frame clones and lacks some. Of 70,000 or so clones in the sample, around 91% were seen once. Sequenced input: T cells isolated from PBMCs. All receptors come from a human donor in good health. Some clones in this sample may be carry-over from other donors' samples.

This clone was observed once. V gene TRBV7-2 combines with J gene TRBJ1-3; D not certain. The germline V gene has CDR1 SGHTA and CDR2 FQGNSA. There are 15 residues in the CDR3. The ends were cut back, 5 bases at V and 4 bases at J, with 15 bases in the middle. The CDR3 reads CASSPFGGSGNTIYF. CDR3 coding DNA: TGTGCCAGCAGCCCCTTCGGAGGGAGCGGAAACACCATATATTTT.

This rearrangement joins TRBV5-1 to TRBJ1-5, with a possible D match to TRBD1 (5 bases). The CDR3 consists of 16 residues. Germline V gene sequence: CDR1 SGHRS, CDR2 YFSETQ. Trimming removed 0 bases from V and 4 bases from J, with 14 bases in between. CDR3 DNA: TGCGCCAGCAGCTTGGGGCAGGGCAAGGAAAATCAGCCCCAGCATTTT. Protein: CASSLGQGKENQPQHF.

The V and J genes are TRBV27 and TRBJ2-1, with 11 nucleotides matching TRBD2. Germline V CDR1 and CDR2: MNHEY, SMNVEV (reference sequence). Trimming at V came to 5 bases and at J to 5 bases, leaving 5 bases not matched to a gene. CDR3 size: 15 residues. The CDR3 nucleotides are TGTGCCAGCAGTCCGCTAGCGGGGGGCCACAATGAGCAGTTCTTC. Translated: CASSPLAGGHNEQFF.

The chain combines TRBV18 with TRBJ2-1; possible D gene TRBD2, 6 bases. The CDR3 is 15 residues long. Trimming stripped 6 bases from V and 0 bases from J, with 12 bases between. Germline V CDR1 and CDR2: KGHSH, LQKENI. DNA of the CDR3: TGTGCCAGCTCTGGCGTCGGGAGCTCCTACAATGAGCAGTTCTTC. Translation gives CASSGVGSSYNEQFF.

The rearrangement uses TRBV5-1 and TRBJ2-2; D unclear. Trimming stripped 0 bases from V and 3 bases from J, with 12 bases between. The CDR3 totals 16 residues. Germline V lookup: CDR1 SGHRS, CDR2 YFSETQ. The CDR3 here is CASSLALFADTGELFF. In nucleotides, the CDR3 is TGCGCCAGCAGCTTGGCCTTGTTTGCGGACACCGGGGAGCTGTTTTTT.

The chain joins TRBV19 to TRBJ2-7; 7 nucleotides match TRBD2. Germline V lookup: CDR1 LNHDA, CDR2 SQIVND (reference sequence). The junction had 8 bases not matched to a gene; V was cut back by 3 bases and J by 3 bases. This CDR3 contains 15 residues. The CDR3: CASSIAAGVDYEQYF. The CDR3, as DNA: TGTGCCAGTAGTATTGCGGCGGGAGTCGACTACGAGCAGTACTTC.

This clone has only one observation. The V call is TRBV25-1, the J call TRBJ1-6, with 11 bases fitting TRBD1. There are 16 residues in the CDR3. J lost 6 bases, V lost 0 bases, and 1 base had no gene match. The germline gives CDR1 MGHDK, CDR2 SYGVNS. Here the CDR3 DNA reads TGTGCCAGCAGTGAATATGGGACAGGGGGTAATTCACCCCTCCACTTT. This encodes CASSEYGTGGNSPLHF.

The chain uses TRBV29-1 and TRBJ2-1; TRBD2 might be the D (5 bases). V dropped 1 base and J dropped 8 bases, with 18 bases sitting between them. CDR3 length: 15 amino acids. The germline CDR1 and CDR2 sequences are SQVTM and ANQGSEA. CDR3 sequence: CSVEGARGYLDEQFF. CDR3 DNA: TGCAGCGTTGAAGGTGCCCGGGGATATTTGGATGAGCAGTTCTTC.

The J gene is TRBJ2-1, the V gene TRBV6-5; a weak D match, TRBD2 (6 bases). Trimming took off 5 bases at V and 6 bases at J, with 14 bases between the two ends. CDR1 MNHEY and CDR2 SVGAGI come from the germline V gene. The CDR3 loop spans 14 amino acids. DNA of the CDR3: TGTGCCAGCAGTAGGCTAGGAGGGGTCAATGAGCAGTTCTTC. Encoded protein: CASSRLGGVNEQFF.

The chain uses TRBV7-3 and TRBJ2-2; 10 bases map to TRBD2. V dropped 5 bases and J dropped 1; count of bases not matched to a gene: 4. The CDR3 is 16 residues long. Germline V gives CDR1 SGHTA, CDR2 FQGTGA. CDR3 sequence (DNA): TGTGCCAGCAGCCCATTAGCGGGGGGGAACACCGGGGAGCTGTTTTTT. Encoded protein: CASSPLAGGNTGELFF.

This chain uses TRBV29-1 with TRBJ2-1; 7 positions agree with TRBD2. The CDR3 runs to 15 residues. CDR1 and CDR2 (germline): SQVTM, ANQGSEA. The J segment lost 8 bases and the V segment lost 8 bases, leaving 18 bases of the junction unmatched. The CDR3 reads CSSTRPGGRSDEQFF. CDR3 in DNA: TGCAGCTCGACCAGGCCGGGAGGTCGATCCGATGAGCAGTTCTTC.

The V gene is TRBV7-3, the J gene TRBJ2-7, with D tentatively TRBD1 (7 bases). In germline, CDR1 is SGHTA, CDR2 FQGTGA. This CDR3 has 14 residues. The ends were cut back, 5 bases at V and 4 bases at J, with 15 bases in the middle. The CDR3 DNA follows: TGTGCCAGCAGCCTTCGACAGGGAGGATACGAGCAGTACTTC. Its protein product is CASSLRQGGYEQYF.

The chain couples TRBV27 to TRBJ2-7; D uncertain. V shed 8 bases and J shed 3 bases, with 8 bases lying between them. This CDR3 has 11 amino acids. Germline V lookup: CDR1 MNHEY, CDR2 SMNVEV (reference sequence). Here the CDR3 reads CASYYYYEQYF. DNA for the CDR3: TGTGCCAGCTATTATTACTACGAGCAGTACTTC.

The rearrangement uses TRBV5-1 and TRBJ2-1, with 9 bases identical to TRBD1. CDR1 is SGHRS and CDR2 is YFSETQ in the germline V gene. CDR3 length equals 15 residues. Trimming cost V 3 bases and J 6 bases; bases outside gene matches: 7. CDR3 loop: CASSSAGTGINEQFF. The CDR3 DNA sequence: TGCGCCAGCAGCTCCGCCGGGACAGGGATCAATGAGCAGTTCTTC. The whole variable domain, filled in from reference TRBV5-1 and TRBJ2-1, reads KAGVTQTPRYLIKTRGQQVTLSCSPISGHRSVSWYQQTPGQGLQFLFEYFSETQRNKGNFPGRFSGRQFSNSRSEMNVSTLELGDSALYLCASSSAGTGINEQFFGPGTRLTVL.

The chain combines TRBV20-1 with TRBJ2-2, with D possibly TRBD2 on 6 matching bases. CDR3 length: 11 residues. Per the germline V gene, CDR1 is DFQATT and CDR2 is SNEGSKA (reference sequence). The CDR3 nucleotides are TGCGGGGTAGCGGCCACCGGGGAGCTGTTTTTT. This encodes CGVAATGELFF.

V gene TRBV7-2 combines with J gene TRBJ2-7, with no clear D. The CDR3 extends over 14 amino acids. Germline CDR1 SGHTA, CDR2 FQGNSA. V shed 4 bases and J shed 3 bases, with 13 bases lying between them. This CDR3 reads CASSYRGPGYEQYF. The CDR3 DNA reads as TGTGCCAGCAGCTATCGCGGCCCGGGCTACGAGCAGTACTTC.

The chain has TRBV29-1 and TRBJ1-2; D is unresolved. This CDR3 is 18 amino acids long. Germline V gives CDR1 SQVTM, CDR2 ANQGSEA. V was trimmed by 0 bases and J by 2 bases, leaving 22 bases between them. CDR3 region: CSVEDRYSAGRVNYGYTF. For the CDR3, the DNA is TGCAGCGTTGAAGATCGGTATTCGGCAGGTCGAGTGAACTATGGCTACACCTTC.

The V gene is TRBV5-8, the J gene TRBJ1-1, with a possible D match to TRBD1 (5 bases). V lost 0 bases, J lost 1 base, and 7 bases lay in between. Germline CDR1 SGHTS, CDR2 YDEGEE. The CDR3 runs 14 residues. CDR3 coding DNA: TGTGCCAGCAGCTTGGGACAGTGGAACACTGAAGCTTTCTTT. This translates into CASSLGQWNTEAFF.

The J gene is TRBJ2-4, the V gene TRBV5-6; 10 bases agree with TRBD1. This CDR3 has 18 residues. V gave up 0 bases and J gave up 7 bases; unmatched junction bases: 13. Germline V gene lookup returns CDR1 SGHDT and CDR2 YYEEEE. The CDR3 nucleotides read TGTGCCAGCAGCTTGGGGTTCGGGACAGGGGTCTTCCCCAACATTCAGTACTTC. This gives the protein CASSLGFGTGVFPNIQYF.

The chain uses TRBV13 and TRBJ2-3; TRBD2 agrees at 11 bases. J gave up 3 bases and V 0 bases, and 11 bases lay outside the gene matches. The CDR3 covers 19 residues. Germline-derived CDR1 and CDR2 are PRHDT and FYEKMQ (reference sequence). This CDR3 reads CASSLGTRLAGIATDTQYF. The CDR3 DNA is TGTGCCAGCAGCTTAGGCACCCGACTAGCGGGAATCGCGACAGATACGCAGTATTTT. The full variable domain, in which reference TRBV13 and TRBJ2-3 provide the parts outside the CDR3, is AAGVIQSPRHLIKEKRETATLKCYPIPRHDTVYWYQQGPGQDPQFLISFYEKMQSDKGSIPDRFSAQQFSDYHSELNMSSLELGDSALYFCASSLGTRLAGIATDTQYFGPGTRLTVL.

The rearrangement links TRBV2 to TRBJ2-4; D is possibly TRBD1 (6 bases). Germline V gene sequence: CDR1 SNHLY, CDR2 FYNNEI. Trimming pared 4 bases from V and 0 bases from J, leaving 13 bases between. This CDR3 spans 16 amino acids. The CDR3 nucleotides read TGTGCCAGCAGTGCAGGGGCACCTAGAGCCAAAAACATTCAGTACTTC. Translated: CASSAGAPRAKNIQYF.

This clone was seen a single time. The genes are TRBV7-2 and TRBJ2-2; TRBD2 might be the D (6 bases). CDR3 size: 16 residues. Deletions cut 2 bases from V and 3 bases from J, with 13 bases between. The germline V gene has CDR1 SGHTA and CDR2 FQGNSA. CDR3 region: CASSLSPGVHTGELFF. The CDR3 bases are TGTGCCAGCAGCTTATCACCGGGAGTTCACACCGGGGAGCTGTTTTTT.

The chain employs TRBV5-6 and TRBJ2-7; 8 bases line up with TRBD1. V shed 0 bases, J shed 6 bases, and the junction held 2 bases outside the gene matches. The CDR3 consists of 13 residues. Germline V lookup: CDR1 SGHDT, CDR2 YYEEEE. CDR3 in amino acids: CASSLGTGSEQYF. Here the CDR3 DNA reads TGTGCCAGCAGCTTGGGGACAGGGTCCGAGCAGTACTTC.

This clone was seen a single time. V is TRBV5-6 and J is TRBJ1-1, with D possibly TRBD1 on 5 matching bases. Per germline, CDR1 SGHDT and CDR2 YYEEEE. Trimming pared 6 bases from V and 1 base from J, leaving 16 bases between. CDR3 length: 15 amino acids. The CDR3 reads CASISVGAPNTEAFF. The DNA of the CDR3 is TGTGCCAGCATTAGTGTAGGGGCCCCGAACACTGAAGCTTTCTTT. Full variable domain (remainder filled in from reference TRBV5-6 and TRBJ1-1): DAGVTQSPTHLIKTRGQQVTLRCSPKSGHDTVSWYQQALGQGPQFIFQYYEEEERQRGNFPDRFSGHQFPNYSSELNVNALLLGDSALYLCASISVGAPNTEAFFGQGTRLTVV.

The chain joins TRBV4-1 to TRBJ2-3, with a tentative D call TRBD2 (5 bases). CDR1 is MGHRA and CDR2 is YSYEKL in the germline V gene. This CDR3 comprises 16 residues. V was clipped by 3 bases and J by 5 bases, with 18 bases between them. CDR3 loop: CASSQGWSGRVDTQYF. The DNA for the CDR3 is TGCGCCAGCAGCCAGGGGTGGAGCGGCCGAGTAGATACGCAGTATTTT.

The chain is built from TRBV5-1 and TRBJ2-5; 11 bases line up with TRBD2. V shed 0 bases and J 4 bases; nucleotides not matched to a gene: 8. The CDR3 runs to 17 residues. CDR1 is SGHRS, CDR2 YFSETQ, per germline. The chain's CDR3 is CASSLGLAGPKGETQYF. The CDR3 nucleotides are TGCGCCAGCAGCTTGGGACTAGCGGGACCTAAGGGAGAGACCCAGTACTTC.